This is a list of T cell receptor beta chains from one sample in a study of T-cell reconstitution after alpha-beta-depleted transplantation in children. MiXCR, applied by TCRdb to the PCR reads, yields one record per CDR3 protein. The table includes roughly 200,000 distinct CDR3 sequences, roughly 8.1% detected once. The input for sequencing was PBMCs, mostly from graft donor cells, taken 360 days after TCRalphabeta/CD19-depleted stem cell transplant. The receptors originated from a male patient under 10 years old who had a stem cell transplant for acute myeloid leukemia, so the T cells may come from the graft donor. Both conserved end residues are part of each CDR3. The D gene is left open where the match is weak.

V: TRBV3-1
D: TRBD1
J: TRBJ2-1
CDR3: CASSQTGGDEQFF

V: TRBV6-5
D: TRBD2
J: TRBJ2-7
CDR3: CASSYEASGIAYEQYF

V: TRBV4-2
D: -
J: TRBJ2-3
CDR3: CASSQGDRMTWDTQYF

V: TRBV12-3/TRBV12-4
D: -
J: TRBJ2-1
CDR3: CASGTLGENEQFF

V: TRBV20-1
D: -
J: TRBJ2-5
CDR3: CSVGSQETQYF

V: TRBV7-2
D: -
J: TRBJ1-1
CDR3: CASSLLGSENTEAFF

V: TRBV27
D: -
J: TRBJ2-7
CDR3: CASSAGAAGGYEQYF

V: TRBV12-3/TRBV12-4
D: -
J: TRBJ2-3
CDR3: CASKSLTGSRTDTQYF

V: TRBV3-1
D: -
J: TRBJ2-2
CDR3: CASSHRGRTSRPGELFF

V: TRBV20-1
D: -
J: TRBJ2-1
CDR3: CSARDRMHEQFF

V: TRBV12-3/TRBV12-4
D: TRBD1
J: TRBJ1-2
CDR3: CASSFWTGGDYGYTF

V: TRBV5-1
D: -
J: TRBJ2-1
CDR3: CASSNPNRDEQFF

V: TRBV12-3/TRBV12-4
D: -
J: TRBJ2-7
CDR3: CASSLAHSTRFIDEQYF

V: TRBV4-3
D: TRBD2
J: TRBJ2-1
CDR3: CASSQVGLAGAGNEQFF

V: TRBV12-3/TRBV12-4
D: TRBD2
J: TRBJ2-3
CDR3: CASSFLGLAGVTDTQYF

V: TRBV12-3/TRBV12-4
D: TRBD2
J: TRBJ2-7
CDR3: CASSPKREGRYEQYF

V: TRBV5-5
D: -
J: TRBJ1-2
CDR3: CASSSTNGINYGYTF

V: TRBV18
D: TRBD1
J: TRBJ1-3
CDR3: CASSPTGQSSGNTIYF

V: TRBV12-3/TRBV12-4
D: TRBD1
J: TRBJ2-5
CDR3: CASSSTGGSQETQYF

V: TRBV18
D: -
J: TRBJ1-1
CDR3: CASSPHARQNTEAFF

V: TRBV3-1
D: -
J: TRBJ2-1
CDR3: CASSQHWDEQFF

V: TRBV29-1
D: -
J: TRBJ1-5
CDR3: CSVAGVSNQPQHF

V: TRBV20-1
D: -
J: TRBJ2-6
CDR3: CSARQSGANVLTF

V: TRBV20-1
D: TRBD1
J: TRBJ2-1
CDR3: CSAMGDRVGNEQFF

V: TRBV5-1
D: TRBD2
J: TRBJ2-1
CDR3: CASSLERGIHNEQFF

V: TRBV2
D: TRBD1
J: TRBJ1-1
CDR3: CASSEGQGLNSEAFF

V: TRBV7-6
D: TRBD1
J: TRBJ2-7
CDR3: CASSATGGGYEQYF

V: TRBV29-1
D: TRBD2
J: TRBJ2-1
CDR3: CSGTGTSNYNEQFF

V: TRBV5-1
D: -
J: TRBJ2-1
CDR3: CASNPKRMIPYNEQFF

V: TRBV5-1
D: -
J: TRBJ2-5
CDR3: CASRSYGGQETQYF

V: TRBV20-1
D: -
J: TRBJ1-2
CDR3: CSARDQNLGRGYTF

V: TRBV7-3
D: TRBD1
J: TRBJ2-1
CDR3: CASSFSDRAYDEQFF

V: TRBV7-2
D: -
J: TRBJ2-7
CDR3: CASSGTPLGREQYF

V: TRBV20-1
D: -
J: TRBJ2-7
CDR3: CSARDQSTLTYEQYF

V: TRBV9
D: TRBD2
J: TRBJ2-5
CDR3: CASSLRPSGGLQETQYF

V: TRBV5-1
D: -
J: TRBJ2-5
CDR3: CASSLSSQETQYF

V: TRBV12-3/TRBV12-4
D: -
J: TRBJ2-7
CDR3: CASSSSAAYEQYF

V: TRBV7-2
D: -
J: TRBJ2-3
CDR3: CASSPTTDTQYF

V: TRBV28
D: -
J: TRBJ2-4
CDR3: CASSLRSLAKNIQYF

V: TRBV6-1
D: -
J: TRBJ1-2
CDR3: CASSSSGFPGYGYTF

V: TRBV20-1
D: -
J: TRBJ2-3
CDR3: CSAFNPNTDTQYF

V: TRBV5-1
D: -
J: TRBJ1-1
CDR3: CASSLVGVTEAFF

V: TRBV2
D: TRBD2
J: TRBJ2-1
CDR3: CASSEVGTSGPKLFSYTPNEQFF

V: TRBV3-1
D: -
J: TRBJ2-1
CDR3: CASSQDRLGWRNEQFF

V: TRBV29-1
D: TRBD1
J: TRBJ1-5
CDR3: CSVATGIVNQPQHF

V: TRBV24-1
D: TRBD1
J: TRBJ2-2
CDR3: CATSGPPGQGYTGELFF

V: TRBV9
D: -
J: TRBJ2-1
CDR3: CASSVDPGAEHYNEQFF

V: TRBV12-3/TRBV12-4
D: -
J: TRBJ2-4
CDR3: CASSHTGSHIQYF

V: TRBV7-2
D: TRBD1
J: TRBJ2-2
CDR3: CASSLATGLRVDTGELFF

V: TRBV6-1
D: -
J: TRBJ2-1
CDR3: CASSEYGRGEDEQFF